This TCR beta chain was documented in a study of blood T cell repertoires in COVID-19. As processed by the authors: It was from reference gene primer amplification that nucleated cell counts were estimated. Libraries were prepared by immunoSEQ multiplex PCR; TCRdb keeps only in-frame clonotypes and omits some of them. The DNA was the basis for D and trimming; V, J and clone size are from that table. The sample lists 390,000 or so clones; 89% were seen once. This clone was observed once. The CDR3 has 14 residues. The germline V gene has CDR1 WNHNN and CDR2 SYGVQD (reference sequence). Trimming took 11 bases from V and 7 from J; bases not matched to a gene: 11. Patients at the Seattle site were enrolled during active infection and followed longitudinally.

The rearrangement joins TRBV10-1 to TRBJ2-1; 10 positions match TRBD2. This sequence was found in a young woman with COVID-19, enrolled during active disease. The material sequenced was peripheral blood. The CDR3 DNA sequence: TGCGCCGGCCCCACTAGCGGGATTTCAAATGAGCAGTTCTTC. Translation gives CAGPTSGISNEQFF.